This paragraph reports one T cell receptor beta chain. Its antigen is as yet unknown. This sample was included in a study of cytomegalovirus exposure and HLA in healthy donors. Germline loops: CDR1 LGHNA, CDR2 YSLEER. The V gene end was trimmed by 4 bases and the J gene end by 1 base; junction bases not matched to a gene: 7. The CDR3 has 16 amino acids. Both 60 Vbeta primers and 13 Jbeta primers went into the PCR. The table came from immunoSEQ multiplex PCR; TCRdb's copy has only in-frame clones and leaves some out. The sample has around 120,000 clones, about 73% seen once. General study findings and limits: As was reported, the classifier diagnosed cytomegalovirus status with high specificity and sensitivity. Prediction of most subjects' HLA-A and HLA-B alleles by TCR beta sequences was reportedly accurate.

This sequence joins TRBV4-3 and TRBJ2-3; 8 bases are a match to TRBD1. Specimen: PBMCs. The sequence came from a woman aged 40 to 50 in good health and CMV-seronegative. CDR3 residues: CASSLTADRGTDTQYF. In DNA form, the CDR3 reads TGCGCCAGCAGCCTCACGGCGGACAGGGGCACAGATACGCAGTATTTT.